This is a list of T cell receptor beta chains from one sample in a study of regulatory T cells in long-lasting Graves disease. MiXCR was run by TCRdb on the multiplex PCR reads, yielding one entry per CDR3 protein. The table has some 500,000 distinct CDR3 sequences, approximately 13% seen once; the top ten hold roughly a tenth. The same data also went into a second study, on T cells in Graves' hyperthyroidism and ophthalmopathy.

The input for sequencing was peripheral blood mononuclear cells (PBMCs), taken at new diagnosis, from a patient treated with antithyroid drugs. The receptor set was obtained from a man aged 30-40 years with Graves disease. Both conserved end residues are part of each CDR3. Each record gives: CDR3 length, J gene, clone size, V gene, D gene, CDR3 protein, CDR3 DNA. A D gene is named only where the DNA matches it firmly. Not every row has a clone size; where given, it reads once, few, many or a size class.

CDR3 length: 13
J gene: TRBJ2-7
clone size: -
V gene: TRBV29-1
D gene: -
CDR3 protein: CSVTLSGTYEQYF
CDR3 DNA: TGCAGCGTTACTCTGTCCGGAACCTACGAGCAGTACTTC

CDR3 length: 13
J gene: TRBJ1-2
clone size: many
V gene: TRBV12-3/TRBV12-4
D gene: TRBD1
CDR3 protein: CASSLGDSYGYTF
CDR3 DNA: TGTGCCAGCAGTTTAGGGGACAGCTATGGCTACACCTTC

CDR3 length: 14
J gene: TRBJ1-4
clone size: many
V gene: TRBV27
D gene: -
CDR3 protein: CASRSPGAGEKLFF
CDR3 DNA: TGTGCCAGCAGGTCCCCGGGGGCTGGTGAAAAACTGTTTTTT

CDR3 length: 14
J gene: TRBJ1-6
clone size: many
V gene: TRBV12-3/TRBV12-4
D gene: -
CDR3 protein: CASSLGAKSSPLHF
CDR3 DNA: TGTGCCAGCAGTTTGGGTGCCAAGAGTTCACCCCTCCACTTT

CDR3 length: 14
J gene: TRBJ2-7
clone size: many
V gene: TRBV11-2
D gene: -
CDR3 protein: CASSPPFRPYEQYF
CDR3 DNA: TGTGCCAGCAGCCCGCCCTTCCGGCCCTACGAGCAGTACTTC

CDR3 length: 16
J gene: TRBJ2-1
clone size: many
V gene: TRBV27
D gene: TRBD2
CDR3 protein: CASRLRSAGGPGEQFF
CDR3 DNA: TGTGCCAGCAGACTCCGGTCGGCGGGAGGGCCTGGTGAGCAGTTCTTC

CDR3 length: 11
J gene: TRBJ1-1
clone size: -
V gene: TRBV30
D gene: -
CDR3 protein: CAWIPRTEAFF
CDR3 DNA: TGTGCCTGGATCCCCAGGACTGAAGCTTTCTTT

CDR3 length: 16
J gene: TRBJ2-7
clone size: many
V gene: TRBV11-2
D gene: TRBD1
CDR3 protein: CASSLEMGTGSHEQYF
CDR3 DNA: TGTGCCAGCAGCTTAGAGATGGGGACAGGCTCCCACGAGCAGTACTTC

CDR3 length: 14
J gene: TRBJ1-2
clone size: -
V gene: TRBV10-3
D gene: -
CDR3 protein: CAISGYELTYGYTF
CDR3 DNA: TGTGCCATCAGTGGCTATGAACTGACATATGGCTACACCTTC

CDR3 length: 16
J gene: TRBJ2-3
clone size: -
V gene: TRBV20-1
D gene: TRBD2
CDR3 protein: CSARRGSGSVTDTQYF
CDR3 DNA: TGCAGTGCCAGAAGGGGTAGCGGGAGTGTCACAGATACGCAGTATTTT

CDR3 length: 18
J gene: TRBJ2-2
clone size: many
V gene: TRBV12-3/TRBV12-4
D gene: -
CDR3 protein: CASRAALLDYANTGELFF
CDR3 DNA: TGTGCCAGCAGGGCCGCCCTACTAGACTATGCGAACACCGGGGAGCTGTTTTTT

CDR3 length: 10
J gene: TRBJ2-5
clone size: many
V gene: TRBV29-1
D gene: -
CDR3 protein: CAWAEETQYF
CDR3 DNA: TGCGCGTGGGCAGAAGAGACCCAGTACTTC

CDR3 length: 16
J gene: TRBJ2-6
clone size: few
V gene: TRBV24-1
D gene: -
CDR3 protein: CATSEAGSSGANVLTF
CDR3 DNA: TGTGCCACCAGTGAAGCAGGTTCCTCTGGGGCCAACGTCCTGACTTTC

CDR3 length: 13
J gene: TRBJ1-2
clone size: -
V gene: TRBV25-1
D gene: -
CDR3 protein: CASSGPGGAGYTF
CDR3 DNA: TGTGCCAGCAGTGGGCCGGGGGGGGCCGGCTACACCTTC

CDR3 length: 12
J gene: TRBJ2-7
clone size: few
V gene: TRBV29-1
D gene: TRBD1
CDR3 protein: CSVATGAREQYF
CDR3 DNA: TGCAGCGTTGCGACAGGGGCGCGGGAGCAGTACTTC

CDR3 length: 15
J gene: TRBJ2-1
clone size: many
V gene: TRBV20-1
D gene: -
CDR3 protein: CSASVWVGGYNEQFF
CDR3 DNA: TGCAGTGCCTCGGTTTGGGTGGGGGGATACAATGAGCAGTTCTTC

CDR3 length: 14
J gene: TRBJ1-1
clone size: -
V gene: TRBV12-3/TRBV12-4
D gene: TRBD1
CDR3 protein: CASRTTGVGTEAFF
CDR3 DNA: TGTGCCAGCAGAACGACAGGGGTTGGCACTGAAGCTTTCTTT

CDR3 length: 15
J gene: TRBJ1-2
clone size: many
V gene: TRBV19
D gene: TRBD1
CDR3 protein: CASSIDRARGYGYTF
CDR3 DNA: TGTGCCAGTAGTATCGACAGGGCGCGGGGCTATGGCTACACCTTC

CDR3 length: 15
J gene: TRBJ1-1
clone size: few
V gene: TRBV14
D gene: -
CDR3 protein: CASSQDSVSGREAFF
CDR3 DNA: TGTGCCAGCAGCCAAGATTCGGTTAGTGGGAGGGAAGCTTTCTTT

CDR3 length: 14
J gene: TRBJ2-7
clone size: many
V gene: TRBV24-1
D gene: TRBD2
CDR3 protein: CATSESSGAYEQYF
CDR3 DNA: TGTGCCACCAGTGAGTCTAGCGGAGCCTACGAGCAGTACTTC

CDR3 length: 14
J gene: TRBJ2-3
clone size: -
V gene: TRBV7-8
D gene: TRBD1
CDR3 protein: CASSRDRGSNTQYF
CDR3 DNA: TGTGCCAGCAGCCGGGACAGGGGGAGCAATACGCAGTATTTT

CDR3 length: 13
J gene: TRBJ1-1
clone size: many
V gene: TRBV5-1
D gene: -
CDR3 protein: CASSLSGEGVTFF
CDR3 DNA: TGCGCCAGCAGCTTGAGCGGGGAGGGGGTAACTTTCTTT

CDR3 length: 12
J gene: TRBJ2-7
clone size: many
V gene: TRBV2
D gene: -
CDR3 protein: CASMGASYEQYF
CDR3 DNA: TGTGCCAGCATGGGAGCGTCCTACGAGCAGTACTTC

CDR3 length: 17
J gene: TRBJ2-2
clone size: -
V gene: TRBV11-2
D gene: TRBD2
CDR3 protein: CASRHAPGLAVTGELFF
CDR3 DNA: TGTGCCAGCCGCCACGCGCCGGGACTAGCGGTAACCGGGGAGCTGTTTTTT

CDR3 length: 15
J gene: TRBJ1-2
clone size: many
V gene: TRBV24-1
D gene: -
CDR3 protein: CATSEGRFENYGYTF
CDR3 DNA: TGTGCCACCAGTGAAGGACGGTTTGAGAACTATGGCTACACCTTC

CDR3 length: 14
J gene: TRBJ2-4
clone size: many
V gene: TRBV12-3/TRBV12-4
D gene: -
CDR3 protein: CASTIGVTKNIQYF
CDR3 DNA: TGTGCCAGCACTATTGGGGTTACCAAAAACATTCAGTACTTC

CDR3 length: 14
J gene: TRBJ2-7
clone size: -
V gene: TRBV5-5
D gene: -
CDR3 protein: CASSQIQGPDEQYF
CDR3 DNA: TGTGCCAGCAGCCAAATCCAGGGGCCCGACGAGCAGTACTTC

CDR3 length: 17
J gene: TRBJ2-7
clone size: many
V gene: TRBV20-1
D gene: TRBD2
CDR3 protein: CSAKELAGGPGGYEQYF
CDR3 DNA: TGCAGTGCCAAGGAACTAGCGGGAGGCCCCGGGGGGTACGAGCAGTACTTC

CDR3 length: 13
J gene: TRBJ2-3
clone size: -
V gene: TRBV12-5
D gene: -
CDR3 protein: CASGLRGPDTQYF
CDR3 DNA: TGTGCTAGTGGTTTACGGGGGCCAGATACGCAGTATTTT

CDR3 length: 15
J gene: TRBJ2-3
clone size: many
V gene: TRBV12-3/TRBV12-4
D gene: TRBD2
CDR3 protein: CASSLSPGGSGTQYF
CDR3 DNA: TGTGCCAGCAGTTTATCCCCGGGCGGGAGTGGCACGCAGTATTTT

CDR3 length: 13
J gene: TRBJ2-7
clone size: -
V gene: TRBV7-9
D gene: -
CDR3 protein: CASSLDWPSEQYF
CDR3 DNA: TGTGCCAGCAGCCTGGATTGGCCTTCCGAGCAGTACTTC

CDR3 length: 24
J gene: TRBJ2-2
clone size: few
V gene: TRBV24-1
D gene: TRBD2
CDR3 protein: CATSAPVIFVPGGASKTNTGELFF
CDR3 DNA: TGTGCCACCAGTGCACCAGTGATTTTTGTTCCCGGGGGGGCATCGAAAACGAACACCGGGGAGCTGTTTTTT

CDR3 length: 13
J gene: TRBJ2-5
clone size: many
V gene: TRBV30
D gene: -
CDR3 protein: CAWSLSSQETQYF
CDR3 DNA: TGTGCCTGGAGTTTGAGTAGTCAAGAGACCCAGTACTTC

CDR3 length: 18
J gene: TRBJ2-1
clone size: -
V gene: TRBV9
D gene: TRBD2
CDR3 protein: CASSARTSGGISYNEQFF
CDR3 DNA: TGTGCCAGCAGCGCAAGGACTAGCGGGGGAATATCCTACAATGAGCAGTTCTTC

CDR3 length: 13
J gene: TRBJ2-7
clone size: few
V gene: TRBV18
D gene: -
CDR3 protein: CASSPRGSREQYF
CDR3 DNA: TGTGCCAGCTCACCCCGGGGTTCTCGCGAGCAGTACTTC

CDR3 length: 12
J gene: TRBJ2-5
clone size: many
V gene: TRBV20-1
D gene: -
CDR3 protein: CSAKGQGETQYF
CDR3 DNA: TGCAGTGCTAAAGGGCAGGGGGAGACCCAGTACTTC

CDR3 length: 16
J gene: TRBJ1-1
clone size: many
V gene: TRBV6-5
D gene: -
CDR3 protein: CASSLVTHSKNTEAFF
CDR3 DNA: TGTGCCAGCAGTTTAGTGACACATTCAAAGAACACTGAAGCTTTCTTT

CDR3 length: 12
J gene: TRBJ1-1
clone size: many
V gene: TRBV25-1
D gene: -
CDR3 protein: CASSEWDTEAFF
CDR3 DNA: TGTGCCAGCAGTGAATGGGACACTGAAGCTTTCTTT

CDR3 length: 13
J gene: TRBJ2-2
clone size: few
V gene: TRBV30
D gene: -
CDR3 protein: CAWNLGVTGELFF
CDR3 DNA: TGTGCCTGGAACCTGGGAGTCACCGGGGAGCTGTTTTTT

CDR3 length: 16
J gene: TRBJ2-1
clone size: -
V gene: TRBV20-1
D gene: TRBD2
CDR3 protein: CSAGQLAGGPYNEQFF
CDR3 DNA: TGCAGTGCCGGACAGTTAGCGGGAGGACCCTACAATGAGCAGTTCTTC

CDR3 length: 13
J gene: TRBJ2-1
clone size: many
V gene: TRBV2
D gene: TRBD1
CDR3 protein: CASSGQVGHEQFF
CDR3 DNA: TGTGCCAGCAGCGGACAGGTTGGGCATGAGCAGTTCTTC

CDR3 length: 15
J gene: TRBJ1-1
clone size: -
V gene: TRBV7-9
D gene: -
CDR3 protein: CASSLDGGGSTEASF
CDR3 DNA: TGTGCCAGCAGCTTAGATGGCGGGGGGAGCACTGAAGCTTCCTTT

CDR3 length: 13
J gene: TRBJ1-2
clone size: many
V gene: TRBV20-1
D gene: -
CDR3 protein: CSAVRQSNYGYTF
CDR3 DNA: TGCAGTGCTGTACGACAGAGTAACTATGGCTACACCTTC

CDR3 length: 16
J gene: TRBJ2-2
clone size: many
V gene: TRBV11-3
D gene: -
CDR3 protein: CASSLFGQRYTGELFF
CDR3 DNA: TGTGCCAGCTCCCTTTTCGGACAGCGTTACACCGGGGAGCTGTTTTTT

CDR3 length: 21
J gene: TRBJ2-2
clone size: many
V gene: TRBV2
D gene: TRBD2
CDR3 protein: CASANQDVTGTLAGATGELFF
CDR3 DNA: TGTGCCAGCGCGAACCAAGACGTGACAGGGACCCTAGCGGGAGCAACCGGGGAGCTGTTTTTT

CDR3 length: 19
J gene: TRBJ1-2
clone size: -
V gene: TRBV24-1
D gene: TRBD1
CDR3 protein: CATSDSHGRGRPRGDGYTF
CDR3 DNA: TGTGCCACCAGTGATTCCCATGGGAGGGGGCGCCCACGGGGCGATGGCTACACCTTC

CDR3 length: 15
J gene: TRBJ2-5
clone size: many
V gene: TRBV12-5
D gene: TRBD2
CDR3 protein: CASADGLAGEETQYF
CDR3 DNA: TGTGCTAGTGCCGACGGGCTAGCGGGAGAAGAGACCCAGTACTTC

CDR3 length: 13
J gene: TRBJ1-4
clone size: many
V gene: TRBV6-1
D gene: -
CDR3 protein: CASSPPAGEKLFF
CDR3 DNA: TGTGCCAGCAGCCCCCCCGCGGGAGAAAAACTGTTTTTT

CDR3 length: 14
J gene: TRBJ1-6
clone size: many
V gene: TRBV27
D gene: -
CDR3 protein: CASSFGAINSPLHF
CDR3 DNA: TGTGCCAGCAGTTTTGGGGCGATTAATTCGCCCCTCCACTTT

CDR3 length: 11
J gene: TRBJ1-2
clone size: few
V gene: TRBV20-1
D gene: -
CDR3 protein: CSASDGAGYTF
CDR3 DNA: TGCAGTGCTTCCGACGGAGCTGGCTACACCTTC

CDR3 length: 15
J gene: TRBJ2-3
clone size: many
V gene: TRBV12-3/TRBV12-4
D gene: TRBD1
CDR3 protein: CASTSLTGATDTQYF
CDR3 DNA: TGTGCCAGCACATCCCTGACAGGGGCCACAGATACGCAGTATTTT

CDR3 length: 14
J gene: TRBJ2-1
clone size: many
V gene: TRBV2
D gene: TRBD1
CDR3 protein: CASRTDRVHNEQFF
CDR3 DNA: TGTGCCAGCAGAACCGACAGGGTCCACAATGAGCAGTTCTTC

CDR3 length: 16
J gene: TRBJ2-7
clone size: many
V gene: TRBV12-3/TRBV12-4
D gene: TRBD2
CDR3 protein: CASTLGLAGGGYEQYF
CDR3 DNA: TGTGCCAGCACTTTGGGACTAGCGGGAGGGGGCTACGAGCAGTACTTC

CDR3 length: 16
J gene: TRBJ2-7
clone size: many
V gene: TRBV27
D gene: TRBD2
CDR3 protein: CASSNFPGLAGVEQYF
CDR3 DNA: TGTGCCAGCAGTAACTTCCCGGGACTAGCGGGAGTCGAGCAGTACTTC